This TCR beta chain stems from a study of T cell changes during pregnancy in multiple sclerosis. With 1 base removed from V and 0 bases from J, the gap between germline ends came to 10 bases. This CDR3 contains 15 residues. The germline gives CDR1 LNHDA, CDR2 SQIVND (reference sequence). The method was immunoSEQ multiplex PCR; TCRdb's version includes in-frame clones alone and lacks a portion of them. This sample carries 17,000 or so clones, 70% to 90% of them seen once, and the ten largest clones take roughly an eighth. The V call is TRBV19, the J call TRBJ2-7; D unresolved. The source material was CD8+ T cells from peripheral blood mononuclear cells, sampled after pregnancy. The receptor comes from a female donor in good health, enrolled as a control in a pregnancy study. The CDR3 DNA reads as TGTGCCAGTAGTATAGGCGGCAGTGGCTCCTACGAGCAGTACTTC. The encoded protein is CASSIGGSGSYEQYF. The whole variable domain, filled in from reference TRBV19 and TRBJ2-7, reads DGGITQSPKYLFRKEGQNVTLSCEQNLNHDAMYWYRQDPGQGLRLIYYSQIVNDFQKGDIAEGYSVSREKKESFPLTVTSAQKNPTAFYLCASSIGGSGSYEQYFGPGTRLTVT.